These 10 T cell receptor beta chains originate from one sample sequenced in a study of blood T cells in healthy people across ages. For the second PCR, which ran for about 6 to 12 cycles, a sample-barcoded 5' primer and a J-beta primer mix were used. TCRdb reanalysed the 5' RACE reads using MiXCR and keeps one entry per CDR3 protein. Of about 970,000 distinct CDR3 sequences listed, roughly 47% are singletons. Sample: blood. These receptor sequences come from a woman aged 55-69 years in good health.

The chain recombines TRBV6-1 with TRBJ2-5; 7 positions agree with TRBD2. Trimming at V came to 10 bases and at J to 5 bases, leaving 10 bases not matched to a gene. CDR1 is MNHNS and CDR2 is SASEGT in the germline V gene. The CDR3 length is 13 residues. CDR3 coding DNA: TGTGCCACCTTAGGGGACTATCACGAGACCCAGTACTTC. Its protein product is CATLGDYHETQYF.

This clonotype was picked up one time. This chain connects TRBV7-2 to TRBJ2-7; 7 bases are a match to TRBD2. Per the germline V gene, CDR1 is SGHTA and CDR2 is FQGNSA. Trimming cost V 5 bases and J 2 bases; bases outside gene matches: 9. This CDR3 region has 15 residues. The CDR3 sequence is CASSRLRGGPYEQYF. The CDR3 coding sequence is TGTGCCAGCAGCCGTCTGAGGGGAGGGCCCTACGAGCAGTACTTC.

This chain uses TRBV29-1 with TRBJ2-7, with D maybe TRBD1 (6 bases). The CDR3 loop spans 12 amino acids. Trimming took 4 bases from V and 3 from J, leaving 10 bases between them. The germline V gene encodes CDR1 SQVTM and CDR2 ANQGSEA. The CDR3 here is CSVGDNYYEQYF. The CDR3 nucleotides are TGCAGCGTTGGGGACAATTACTACGAGCAGTACTTC.

This chain connects TRBV7-2 to TRBJ2-1, with 12 nucleotides matching TRBD2. J lost 9 bases, V lost 5 bases, and 11 bases had no gene match. Per the germline V gene, CDR1 is SGHTA and CDR2 is FQGNSA. The length of the CDR3 is 16 residues. In DNA, the CDR3 is TGTGCCAGCAGCCAAAGGAGGACTAGCGGGAATGGTGAGCAGTTCTTC. Its translation: CASSQRRTSGNGEQFF.

This clonotype was seen a handful of times. Written as DNA, the CDR3 is TGTGCCAGCAGTGGCCACAACCAAGAGACCCAGTACTTC. Amino acids: CASSGHNQETQYF. The J gene is TRBJ2-5, the V gene TRBV12-3 or TRBV12-4; D gene uncertain. The CDR3 loop spans 13 amino acids. V dropped 5 bases and J dropped 0 bases, with 7 bases sitting between them.

The chain combines TRBV9 with TRBJ2-1; D unresolved. Trimming took 5 bases from V and 4 from J, leaving 22 bases between them. The germline gives CDR1 SGDLS, CDR2 YYNGEE. The CDR3 extends over 17 amino acids. CDR3 nucleotide sequence: TGTGCCAGCAGTAGGACGGCAGCCTTCCTGACTTACAATGAGCAGTTCTTC. Residues: CASSRTAAFLTYNEQFF.

J is TRBJ1-4 and V is TRBV9; no reliable D call. Trimming took off 0 bases at V and 10 bases at J, with 13 bases between the two ends. This CDR3 region has 14 residues. Germline CDR1 reads SGDLS; CDR2 reads YYNGEE. CDR3 sequence: CASSVDGMPPKLFF. CDR3 coding DNA: TGTGCCAGCAGCGTAGACGGCATGCCGCCAAAACTGTTTTTT.

This clonotype was seen only a few times. The chain combines TRBV7-7 with TRBJ2-5; D tentatively reads TRBD1 or TRBD2 (5 bases each). There are 15 residues in the CDR3. CDR1 SSHAT and CDR2 FNYEAQ come from the germline V gene (reference sequence). The V end lost 5 bases, the J end lost 5 bases, and 18 bases lay between the germline ends. The CDR3 nucleotides read TGTGCCAGCAGCCCCACGGGTGAGGGGAAGGAGACCCAGTACTTC. It encodes CASSPTGEGKETQYF. Filled out from reference TRBV7-7 and TRBJ2-5, the complete variable domain reads GAGVSQSPRYKVTKRGQDVTLRCDPISSHATLYWYQQALGQGPEFLTYFNYEAQPDKSGLPSDRFSAERPEGSISTLTIQRTEQRDSAMYRCASSPTGEGKETQYFGPGTRLLVL.

CDR3 sequence: CSDVWERSYNEQFF. In DNA form, the CDR3 reads TGCAGCGATGTGTGGGAGAGGTCTTACAATGAGCAGTTCTTC. The chain is built from TRBV29-1 and TRBJ2-1, with D possibly TRBD2 on 5 matching bases. Trimming removed 7 bases at V and 4 bases at J, with 17 bases between. Germline V gives CDR1 SQVTM, CDR2 ANQGSEA. This CDR3 region has 14 residues.

V usage is TRBV28 and J usage is TRBJ1-1, with 7 bases identical to TRBD1. There are 15 residues in the CDR3. The germline gives CDR1 MDHEN, CDR2 SYDVKM. V lost 6 bases, J lost 0 bases, and 7 bases stayed unmatched. This CDR3 is CASSPQGRMNTEAFF. The CDR3 bases are TGTGCCAGCAGCCCACAGGGGAGGATGAACACTGAAGCTTTCTTT.